The subject of this entry is one TCR beta chain. These data are taken from a study of PD-L1 blockade in urothelial cancer. At the level of the study: The patients first took atezolizumab in 2014, receiving 1,200 mg intravenously every 3 weeks. Blood analysis was done at 3 weeks (second dose) and 6 weeks after treatment began.

The assay was immunoSEQ multiplex PCR, and TCRdb's table has in-frame clones only and misses some. Among 130,000 or so clones listed, roughly 83% were seen once. The V and J ends lost 3 bases and 4 bases, in that order; junction bases with no gene match: 5. Germline lookup yields CDR1 KGHSH and CDR2 LQKENI. The CDR3 spans 15 residues. Time point indicated: pretreatment peripheral blood. The cohort comprised individuals with locally advanced or metastatic urothelial carcinoma. Peripheral blood mononuclear cells were collected from every patient before and during treatment, yielding between 1 and 8 samples per patient.

This TCR was sampled from a man between 45 and 60 years old with urothelial cancer. The V call is TRBV18, the J call TRBJ2-7; 11 positions match TRBD1. The specimen comprised PBMCs, sampled around atezolizumab (anti-PD-L1) treatment. Written as DNA, the CDR3 is TGTGCCAGCTCACCGGCCGGGACAGGGGGTTACGAGCAGTACTTC. Its protein is CASSPAGTGGYEQYF.